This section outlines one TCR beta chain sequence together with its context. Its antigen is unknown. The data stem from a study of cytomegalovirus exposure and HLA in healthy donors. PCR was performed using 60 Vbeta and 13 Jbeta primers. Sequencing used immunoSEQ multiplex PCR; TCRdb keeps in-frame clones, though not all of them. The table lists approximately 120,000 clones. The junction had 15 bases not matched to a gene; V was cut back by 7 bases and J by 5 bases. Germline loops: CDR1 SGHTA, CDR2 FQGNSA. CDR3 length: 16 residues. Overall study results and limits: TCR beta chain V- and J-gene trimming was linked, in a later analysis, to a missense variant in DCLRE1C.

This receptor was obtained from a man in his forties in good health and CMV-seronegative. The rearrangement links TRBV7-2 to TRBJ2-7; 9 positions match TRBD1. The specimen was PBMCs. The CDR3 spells CASTNTWGQGKHEQYF. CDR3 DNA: TGTGCCAGCACCAATACCTGGGGACAGGGTAAACACGAGCAGTACTTC.